One and the same sample provided the 13 T cell receptor beta chains below, sequenced in a study of T cell responses to AZD1222 COVID-19 vaccine. Profiled with immunoSEQ multiplex PCR; TCRdb holds only in-frame clones, not every one. The sample shows about 120,000 clones, about 90% of them seen only once. The sample in question was peripheral blood, obtained on day 0 of AZD1222 vaccination. The receptors were sampled from an adult in good health.

The CDR3 sequence is CASSPFSDVRETQYF. CDR3 DNA sequence: TGTGCCAGCAGCCCCTTTTCCGACGTGAGAGAGACCCAGTACTTC. The chain couples TRBV27 to TRBJ2-5; D is ambiguous. V was trimmed by 6 bases and J by 4 bases, leaving 18 bases between them. Germline V gene lookup returns CDR1 MNHEY and CDR2 SMNVEV (reference sequence). The CDR3 loop spans 15 amino acids.

The rearrangement joins TRBV19 to TRBJ2-6, with D perhaps matching TRBD1 (6 bases). This CDR3 has 13 amino acids. The germline V and J ends were trimmed by 7 bases and 5 bases, with 9 bases remaining between them. Germline CDR1 and CDR2: LNHDA and SQIVND (reference sequence). In nucleotides, the CDR3 is TGTGCCAGTAAACAGGGAAGGGCCAACGTCCTGACTTTC. Protein: CASKQGRANVLTF.

In this sample, this clone turned up a few times. This chain uses TRBV7-2 with TRBJ2-7; D might be TRBD2 (6 bases). Germline V gives CDR1 SGHTA, CDR2 FQGNSA. Deletions cut 2 bases from V and 4 bases from J, with 12 bases between. CDR3 length equals 14 residues. The CDR3: CASSLWASAYEQYF. The CDR3, as DNA: TGTGCCAGCAGCTTATGGGCTAGCGCTTACGAGCAGTACTTC.

The chain combines TRBV6-5 with TRBJ2-1, with unresolved D. Trimming pared 6 bases from V and 0 bases from J, leaving 9 bases between. CDR1 and CDR2 (germline): MNHEY, SVGAGI. The CDR3 runs 14 residues. CDR3 in amino acids: CASSLGTSYNEQFF. CDR3 nucleotides: TGTGCCAGCAGCTTAGGTACCTCCTACAATGAGCAGTTCTTC.

J is TRBJ1-1 and V is TRBV6-5; D possibly corresponds to TRBD1 (6 bases). V lost 7 bases, J lost 11 bases, and 14 bases lay in between. In germline, CDR1 is MNHEY, CDR2 SVGAGI. This CDR3 region has 11 residues. CDR3 in amino acids: CASKTGSLAFF. Written as DNA, the CDR3 is TGTGCCAGCAAAACAGGGAGTTTGGCTTTCTTT.

The V call is TRBV7-3, the J call TRBJ2-1, with 11 positions matching TRBD2. This CDR3 has 12 residues. V shed 5 bases and J 14 bases; nucleotides not matched to a gene: 5. CDR1 and CDR2 (germline): SGHTA, FQGTGA. CDR3 in DNA: TGTGCCAGCAGCGCCGGGACTAGCGGAAAGTTCTTC. Its translation: CASSAGTSGKFF.

CDR3: CASDLLGWRTEAFF. For the CDR3, the DNA is TGTGCCAGCGATCTACTTGGGTGGAGGACTGAAGCTTTCTTT. The chain has TRBV2 and TRBJ1-1; D not resolved. This CDR3 comprises 14 residues. Germline-derived CDR1 and CDR2 are SNHLY and FYNNEI. V lost 8 bases to trimming and J lost 5 bases, with 18 bases between them.

Comments on this clone: A junction boundary mismatches the germline segment, possibly from a read error. The gene calls are TRBV18 and TRBJ2-2; D is undetermined. The CDR3 consists of 10 residues. Germline assignment: CDR1 KGHSH and CDR2 LQKENI. CDR3 sequence: CASNTGELFF. The DNA for the CDR3 is TGTGCCAGTAACACAGGGGAGCTGTTTTTT.

This clone was picked up one time. The chain couples TRBV24-1 to TRBJ1-1, with unresolved D. Germline V gene data show CDR1 as KGHDR and CDR2 as SFDVKD. CDR3 size: 13 residues. V lost 3 bases to trimming and J lost 4 bases, with 8 bases between them. Written as DNA, the CDR3 is TGTGCCACCAGTGATGAGTCAGGCACTGAAGCTTTCTTT. Its translation: CATSDESGTEAFF.

This chain links TRBV12-3 or TRBV12-4 with TRBJ1-1; D possibly corresponds to TRBD1 (6 bases). The germline V and J ends were trimmed by 9 bases and 1 base, with 12 bases remaining between them. CDR3 length: 13 amino acids. For the CDR3, the DNA is TGTGCCAGGCAGGGGTCCCCGAACACTGAAGCTTTCTTT. Translation gives CARQGSPNTEAFF.

A single count supports this clone. The rearrangement joins TRBV13 to TRBJ2-7, with D unclear. Between the trimmed V and J ends, which lost 2 bases and 0 bases, there was a span of 8 bases. This CDR3 is built from 14 residues. Germline V gene lookup returns CDR1 PRHDT and CDR2 FYEKMQ (reference sequence). CDR3 in amino acids: CASSLHADSYEQYF. The CDR3 nucleotides read TGTGCCAGCAGCTTACATGCGGACTCCTACGAGCAGTACTTC.

The CDR3 bases are TGTGCCAGCAGCCAACTAGGGATTACGAACACCGGGGAGCTGTTTTTT. It encodes CASSQLGITNTGELFF. V gene TRBV3-1 (or the pseudogene TRBV3-2) combines with J gene TRBJ2-2, with D unresolved. Trimming took 2 bases from V and 0 from J, leaving 10 bases between them. CDR3 length: 16 residues. The germline CDR1 and CDR2 sequences are LGHDT and YNNKEL (reference sequence).

CDR3: CASSQEGLAAPGELFF. The CDR3 DNA reads as TGTGCCAGCAGTCAAGAGGGACTAGCGGCCCCCGGGGAGCTGTTTTTT. The chain links TRBV6-1 to TRBJ2-2; 11 positions agree with TRBD2. The CDR3 loop spans 16 amino acids. The V and J ends lost 5 bases and 6 bases, in that order; junction bases with no gene match: 8. Germline V gene data show CDR1 as MNHNS and CDR2 as SASEGT.